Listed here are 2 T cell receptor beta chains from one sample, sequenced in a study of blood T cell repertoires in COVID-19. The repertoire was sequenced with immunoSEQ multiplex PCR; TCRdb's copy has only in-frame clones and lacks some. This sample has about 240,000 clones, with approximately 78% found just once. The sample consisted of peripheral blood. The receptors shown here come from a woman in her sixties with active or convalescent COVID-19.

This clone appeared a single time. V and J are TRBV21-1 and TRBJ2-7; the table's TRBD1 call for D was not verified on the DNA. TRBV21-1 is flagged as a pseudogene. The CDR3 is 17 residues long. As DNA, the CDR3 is TGTGCCAGCAGCAAAGCGCAGGTGACGGACAACTCCTACGAGCAGTACTTC. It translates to CASSKAQVTDNSYEQYF.

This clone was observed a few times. The CDR3 here is CASSSGQGKSSYEQYF. The CDR3 DNA follows: TGTGCCAGTAGTTCTGGACAGGGCAAAAGCTCCTACGAGCAGTACTTC. This rearrangement joins TRBV19 to TRBJ2-7, with TRBD1 matching 8 bases. The ends lost 5 bases at V and 0 bases at J; junction bases unmatched: 9. The CDR3 length is 16 residues. Germline V CDR1 and CDR2: LNHDA, SQIVND (reference sequence).